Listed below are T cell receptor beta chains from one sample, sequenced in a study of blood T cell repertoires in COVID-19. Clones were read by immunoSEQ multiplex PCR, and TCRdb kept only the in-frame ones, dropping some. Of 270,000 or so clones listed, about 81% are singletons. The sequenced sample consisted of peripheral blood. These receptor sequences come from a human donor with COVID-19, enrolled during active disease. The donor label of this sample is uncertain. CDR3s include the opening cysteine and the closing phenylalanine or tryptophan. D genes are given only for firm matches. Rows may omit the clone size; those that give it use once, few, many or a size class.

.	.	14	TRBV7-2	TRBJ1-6	TGTGCCAGCAGCTTAAGGAGAGGGAATTCACCCCTCCACTTT	CASSLRRGNSPLHF
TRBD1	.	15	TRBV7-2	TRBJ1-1	TGTGCCAGCAGCTTAGGGTTAACAGGGGGCACTGAAGCTTTCTTT	CASSLGLTGGTEAFF
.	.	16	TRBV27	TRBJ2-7	TGTGCCAGCAGTTTATTATCAGGACAGAGCTCCTACGAGCAGTACTTC	CASSLLSGQSSYEQYF
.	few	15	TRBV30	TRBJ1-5	TGTGCCTGGAGTGGTGGGACACCCGGCAATCAGCCCCAGCATTTT	CAWSGGTPGNQPQHF
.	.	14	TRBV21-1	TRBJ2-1	TGTGCCAGCAGGACTAGCGGGAGATGGAATGAGCAGTTCTTC	CASRTSGRWNEQFF
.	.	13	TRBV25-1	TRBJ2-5	TGTGCCAGCAGTGAGGCAGGCCAAGAGACCCAGTACTTC	CASSEAGQETQYF
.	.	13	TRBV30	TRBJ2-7	TGTGCCTGGACCGAAGGGACTTTCTACGAGCAGTACTTC	CAWTEGTFYEQYF
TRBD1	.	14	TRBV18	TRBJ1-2	TGTGCCAGCTCACCGTCCGGGACAGCACATGGCTACACCTTC	CASSPSGTAHGYTF
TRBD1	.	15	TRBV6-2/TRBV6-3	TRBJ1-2	TGTGCCAGCAGTCCCACAACCCAGGGGGCTGGCGGCTACACCTTC	CASSPTTQGAGGYTF
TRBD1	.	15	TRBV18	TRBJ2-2	TGTGCCAGCTCACCAACAGGGGATAACACCGGGGAGCTGTTTTTT	CASSPTGDNTGELFF
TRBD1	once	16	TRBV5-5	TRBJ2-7	TGTGCCAGCAGCTTGTCAGTGGGGACAGCATCCTACGAGCAGTACTTC	CASSLSVGTASYEQYF
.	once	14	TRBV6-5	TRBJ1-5	TGTGCCAGCAGAGACGGTGGAGGAATCGCGCCCCAGCATTTT	CASRDGGGIAPQHF
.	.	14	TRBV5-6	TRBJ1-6	TGTGCCAGCAGCTTGGGGGCAAGTGGTTCACCCCTCCACTTT	CASSLGASGSPLHF
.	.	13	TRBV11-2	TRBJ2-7	TGTGCCAGCAGGGGACTCCCCCCAGGCGAGCAGTACTTC	CASRGLPPGEQYF
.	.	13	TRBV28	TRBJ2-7	TGTGCCAGCAGACTATTACAGGGTCGCGAGCAGTACTTC	CASRLLQGREQYF
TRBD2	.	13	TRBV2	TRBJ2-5	TGTGCCAGTACGGCGGGAGGGAGGGAGACCCAGTACTTC	CASTAGGRETQYF
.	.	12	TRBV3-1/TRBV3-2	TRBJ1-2	TGTGCCAGCAGCGATGCGGCGCGGGGCTACACCTTC	CASSDAARGYTF
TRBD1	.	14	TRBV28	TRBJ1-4	TGTGCCAGCGTGGGCGACAGGGCGAGCGGAAAACTGTTTTTT	CASVGDRASGKLFF
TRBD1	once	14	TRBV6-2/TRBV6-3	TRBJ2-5	TGTGCCAGCAGTTCCCGGACAGGTATGGAGACCCAGTACTTC	CASSSRTGMETQYF
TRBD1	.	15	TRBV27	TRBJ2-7	TGTGCCAGCAGTTTATCGACACAGGGGGCGTACGAGCAGTACTTC	CASSLSTQGAYEQYF
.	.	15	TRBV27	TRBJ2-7	TGTGCCAGCAGTACTCCCCGGACAGACTCCTACGAGCAGTACTTC	CASSTPRTDSYEQYF
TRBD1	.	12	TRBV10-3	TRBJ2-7	TGTGCCATCAGTCAGGGGGCCTACGAGCAGTACTTC	CAISQGAYEQYF
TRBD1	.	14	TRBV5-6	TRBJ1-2	TGTGCCAGCAGCTTACAGGGGGCCGGCTATGGCTACACCTTC	CASSLQGAGYGYTF